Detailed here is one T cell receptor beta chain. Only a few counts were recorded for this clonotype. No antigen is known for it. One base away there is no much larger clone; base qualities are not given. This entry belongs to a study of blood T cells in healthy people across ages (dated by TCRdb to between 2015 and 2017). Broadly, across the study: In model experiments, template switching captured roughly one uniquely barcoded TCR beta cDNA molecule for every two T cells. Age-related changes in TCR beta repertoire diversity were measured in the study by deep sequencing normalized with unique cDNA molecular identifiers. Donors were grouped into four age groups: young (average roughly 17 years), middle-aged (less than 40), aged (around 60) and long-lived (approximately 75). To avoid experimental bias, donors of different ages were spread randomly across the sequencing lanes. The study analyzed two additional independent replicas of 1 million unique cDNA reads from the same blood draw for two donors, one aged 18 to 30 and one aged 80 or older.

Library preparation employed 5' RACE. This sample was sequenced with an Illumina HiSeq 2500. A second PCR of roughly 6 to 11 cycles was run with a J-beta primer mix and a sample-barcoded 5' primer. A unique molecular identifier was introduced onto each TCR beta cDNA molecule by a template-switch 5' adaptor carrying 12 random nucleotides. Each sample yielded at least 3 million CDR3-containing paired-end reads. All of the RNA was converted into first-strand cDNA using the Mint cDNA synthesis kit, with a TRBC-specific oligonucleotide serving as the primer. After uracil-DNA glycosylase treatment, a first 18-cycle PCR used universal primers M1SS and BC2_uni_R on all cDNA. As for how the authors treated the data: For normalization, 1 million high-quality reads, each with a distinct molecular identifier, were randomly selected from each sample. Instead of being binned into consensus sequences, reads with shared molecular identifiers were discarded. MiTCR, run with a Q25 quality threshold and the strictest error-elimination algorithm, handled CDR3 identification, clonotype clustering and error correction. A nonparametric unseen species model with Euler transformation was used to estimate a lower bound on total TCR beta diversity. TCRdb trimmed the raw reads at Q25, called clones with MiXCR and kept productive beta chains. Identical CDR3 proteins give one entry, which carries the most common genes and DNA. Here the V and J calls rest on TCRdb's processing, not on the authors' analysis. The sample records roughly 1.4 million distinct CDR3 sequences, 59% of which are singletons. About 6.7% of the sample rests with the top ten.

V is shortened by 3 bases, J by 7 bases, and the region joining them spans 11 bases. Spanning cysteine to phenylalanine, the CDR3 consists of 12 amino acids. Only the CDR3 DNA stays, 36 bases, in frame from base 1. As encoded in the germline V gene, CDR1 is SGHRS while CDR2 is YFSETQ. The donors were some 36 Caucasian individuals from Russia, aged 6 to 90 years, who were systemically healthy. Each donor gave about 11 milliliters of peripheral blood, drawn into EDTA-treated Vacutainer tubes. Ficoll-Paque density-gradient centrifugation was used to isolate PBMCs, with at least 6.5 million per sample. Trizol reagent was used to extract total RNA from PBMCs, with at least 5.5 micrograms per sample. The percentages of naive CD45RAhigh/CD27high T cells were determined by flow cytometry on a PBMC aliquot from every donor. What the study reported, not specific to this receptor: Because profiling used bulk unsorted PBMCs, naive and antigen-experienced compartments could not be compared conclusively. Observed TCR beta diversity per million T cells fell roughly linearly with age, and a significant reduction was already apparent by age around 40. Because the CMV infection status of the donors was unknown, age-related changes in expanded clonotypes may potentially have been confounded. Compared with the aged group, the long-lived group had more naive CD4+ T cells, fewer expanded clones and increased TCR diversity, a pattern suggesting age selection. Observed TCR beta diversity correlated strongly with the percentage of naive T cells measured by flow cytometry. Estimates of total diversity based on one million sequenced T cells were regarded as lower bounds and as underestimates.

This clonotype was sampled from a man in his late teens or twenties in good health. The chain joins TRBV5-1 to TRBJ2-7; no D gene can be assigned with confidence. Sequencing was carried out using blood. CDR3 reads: CASSSETGEQYF. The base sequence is TGCGCCAGCAGCTCCGAGACTGGGGAGCAGTACTTC. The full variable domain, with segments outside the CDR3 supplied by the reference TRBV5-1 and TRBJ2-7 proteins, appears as KAGVTQTPRYLIKTRGQQVTLSCSPISGHRSVSWYQQTPGQGLQFLFEYFSETQRNKGNFPGRFSGRQFSNSRSEMNVSTLELGDSALYLCASSSETGEQYFGPGTRLTVT.